This T cell receptor beta chain originates from a study of control samples from healthy donors and cancer patients. V was shortened by 0 bases and J by 5 bases, with 9 bases between the two germline ends. The CDR3 has 14 amino acids. Germline CDR1 SGDLS, CDR2 YYNGEE. Using immunoSEQ multiplex PCR, the repertoire was profiled, and TCRdb retains in-frame clones only, with some absent. The sample contains approximately 100,000 clones, approximately 86% of which appear only once. In this sample, this clone turned up once. The sequenced sample was blood. The clonotype comes from a man aged 30 to 39 in good health. V is TRBV9 and J is TRBJ1-5, with D perhaps matching TRBD1 (5 bases). The CDR3 loop is CASSVEGWDQPQHF. CDR3 DNA sequence: TGTGCCAGCAGCGTAGAGGGGTGGGATCAGCCCCAGCATTTT.